This T cell receptor (beta chain) stems from a study of blood T cells in healthy people across ages. Together with a sample-barcoded 5' primer, a J-beta primer mix was included in a second PCR lasting about 6 to 11 cycles. A single record per CDR3 protein comes from TCRdb applying MiXCR to the 5' RACE reads. This sample has about 1.5 million distinct CDR3 sequences, with roughly two fifths found just once. Findings and limits, study-wide: TCR beta diversity per million T cells fell roughly linearly with age. As naive T cell percentage varied, TCR beta diversity correlated strongly with it.

On this clonotype itself: Antigen: not known.

Each individual donor underwent a draw of ten milliliters of peripheral blood. Isolation yielded PBMCs, at least 6.5 million per sample, in every case. The CDR3 runs to 14 residues. Trimming took off 7 bases at V and 2 bases at J, with 12 bases between the two ends. Germline V gene sequence: CDR1 MDHEN, CDR2 SYDVKM. This clonotype was sampled from a young woman in good health. V and J are TRBV28 and TRBJ1-5, with unresolved D. Sequences were obtained from blood. The CDR3 region is CASTESEGNQPQHF. CDR3 coding DNA: TGTGCCAGCACAGAATCGGAGGGCAATCAGCCCCAGCATTTT.